This T cell receptor beta chain was recovered during a study of OX40 agonist ivuxolimab in advanced cancers. Measured with immunoSEQ multiplex PCR; TCRdb has only the in-frame clones, and not every one. Of around 130,000 clones in the sample, around 93% were seen once. From germline, CDR1 is MNHEY and CDR2 SVGAGI. The CDR3 has 16 amino acids. Trimming cost V 2 bases and J 7 bases; bases outside gene matches: 4. The sample was CD4+ or CD8+ T cells sorted from blood, taken in a trial of the OX40 agonist ivuxolimab. This chain uses TRBV6-5 with TRBJ2-1; 14 nucleotides line up with TRBD2. This receptor was taken from an adult with an advanced solid tumor such as melanoma, head and neck, liver or kidney cancer. In DNA form, the CDR3 reads TGTGCCAGCAGTTACGGGACTAGCGGGAGTTTGAATGAGCAGTTCTTC. Translated, it gives CASSYGTSGSLNEQFF.